This TCR beta chain was identified in a study of blood T cell repertoires in COVID-19. Study at large: The United States, Italy and Spain provided the acute and convalescent COVID-19 samples.

Produced via immunoSEQ multiplex PCR; TCRdb's table is partial and in-frame only. In the table there are approximately 45,000 clones, approximately 87% of which are singletons. Patients at the Seattle site were enrolled during active infection and followed longitudinally. Material for sequencing was peripheral blood. The sequence was obtained from a man aged 40-55 years with COVID-19, enrolled during active disease.

The CDR3 region has the DNA TGTGCCAGCAGCTTGAACAGGCGGGGTACGCCCCAGCATTTT. It encodes CASSLNRRGTPQHF. The genes are TRBV7-2 and TRBJ1-5, with D tentatively TRBD1 (5 bases). The germline V and J ends were trimmed by 3 bases and 9 bases, with 15 bases remaining between them. The CDR3 has 14 residues. The germline V gene has CDR1 SGHTA and CDR2 FQGNSA. The full variable domain, rest sourced from reference TRBV7-2 and TRBJ1-5, is GAGVSQSPSNKVTEKGKDVELRCDPISGHTALYWYRQSLGQGLEFLIYFQGNSAPDKSGLPSDRFSAERTGGSVSTLTIQRTQQEDSAVYLCASSLNRRGTPQHFGDGTRLSIL.